The 17 T cell receptor beta chains given below trace back to one sample, sequenced in a study of blood T cell repertoires in COVID-19. Clones were read by immunoSEQ multiplex PCR, and TCRdb kept only the in-frame ones, dropping some. The sample lists over 70,000 clones; approximately 86% were seen once. Input material: peripheral blood. The origin of the receptors is a human donor in a cohort sampled during active COVID-19.

This clone has only one observation. The chain recombines TRBV18 with TRBJ1-5; 7 bases match TRBD1. The CDR3 has 16 residues. V shed 3 bases and J 0 bases; nucleotides not matched to a gene: 5. Germline CDR1 KGHSH, CDR2 LQKENI. The CDR3 nucleotides read TGTGCCAGCTCACCTGGGACAGCCAATAGCAATCAGCCCCAGCATTTT. Protein product: CASSPGTANSNQPQHF.

The rearrangement joins TRBV5-1 to TRBJ2-1; 8 bases line up with TRBD1. The CDR3 runs to 14 residues. V lost 1 base and J lost 5; bases outside the gene matches: 2. Germline V gives CDR1 SGHRS, CDR2 YFSETQ. In DNA form, the CDR3 reads TGCGCCAGCAGCTTGAGCAGGGGGCACAATGAGCAGTTCTTC. Its protein is CASSLSRGHNEQFF.

CDR3 DNA: TGTGCCAGCAGCTTAGGGACTAGCGGGGGGGATGAGCAGTTCTTC. This gives the protein CASSLGTSGGDEQFF. This chain links TRBV7-9 with TRBJ2-1, with 15 nucleotides matching TRBD2. V dropped 1 base and J dropped 8; count of bases not matched to a gene: 0. The CDR3 runs 15 residues. CDR1 SEHNR and CDR2 FQNEAQ come from the germline V gene (reference sequence).

This clone was seen only once. V is TRBV7-3 and J is TRBJ2-3; 10 bases fit TRBD2. CDR1 SGHTA and CDR2 FQGTGA come from the germline V gene. The J segment lost 5 bases and the V segment lost 1 base, leaving 6 bases of the junction unmatched. The CDR3 is 16 amino acids. The CDR3 bases are TGTGCCAGCAGCTTAAGCCTAGCGGGAGCGGGAGATACGCAGTATTTT. Its translation is CASSLSLAGAGDTQYF.

This clone was picked up one time. The V gene is TRBV27, the J gene TRBJ1-6; D possibly corresponds to TRBD1 (5 bases). CDR3 length: 18 residues. The ends were cut back, 4 bases at V and 7 bases at J, with 23 bases in the middle. Germline lookup yields CDR1 MNHEY and CDR2 SMNVEV (reference sequence). This CDR3 reads CASSSRGGRGSWNSPLHF. CDR3 coding DNA: TGTGCCAGCAGTTCCCGAGGCGGGAGGGGATCGTGGAATTCACCCCTCCACTTT.

This sequence joins TRBV3-1 (or the pseudogene TRBV3-2) and TRBJ2-5; D is ambiguous. Trimming removed 1 base at V and 5 bases at J, with 5 bases between. This CDR3 contains 12 residues. CDR1 LGHDT and CDR2 YNNKEL come from the germline V gene (reference sequence). This CDR3 reads CASSQVQETQYF. The DNA of the CDR3 is TGTGCCAGCAGCCAAGTTCAGGAGACCCAGTACTTC.

Remarks on this clone: The junction and the germline gene differ at one end; a read error may be behind it. The chain has TRBV11-3 and TRBJ2-3; weak D call: TRBD2 (6 bases). The CDR3 runs 14 residues. The V gene's germline CDR1 is SGHNT and CDR2 YENEEA. In nucleotides, the CDR3 is TGTGCCAGCAGCCAGATGGAGGGTACAGATCCGCAGTATTTT. It codes for CASSQMEGTDPQYF.

The rearrangement links TRBV5-8 to TRBJ1-2; D is possibly TRBD1 (5 bases). The V gene lost 2 bases and the J gene lost 0 bases, with 8 bases spanning the gap. CDR1 and CDR2 (germline): SGHTS, YDEGEE. This CDR3 has 14 residues. The CDR3 sequence is CASSFGRANYGYTF. The CDR3 coding sequence is TGTGCCAGCAGCTTTGGCAGGGCTAACTATGGCTACACCTTC.

The rearrangement links TRBV30 to TRBJ2-7; D is unresolved. With 0 bases removed from V and 3 bases from J, the gap between germline ends came to 3 bases. Germline V lookup: CDR1 GTSNPN, CDR2 SVGIG (reference sequence). This CDR3 has 11 amino acids. The CDR3 nucleotides are TGTGCCTGGAGTGTTATCTACGAGCAGTACTTC. Protein: CAWSVIYEQYF.

The chain recombines TRBV10-3 with TRBJ1-5; no definite D call. The germline gives CDR1 ENHRY, CDR2 SYGVKD. Trimming removed 0 bases from V and 9 bases from J, with 6 bases in between. The CDR3 has 12 amino acids. The chain's CDR3 is CAISESTLPQHF. In DNA form, the CDR3 reads TGTGCCATCAGTGAGTCGACTCTGCCCCAGCATTTT.

This CDR3 is CASSLVFRVTNEQFF. CDR3 nucleotide sequence: TGTGCCAGCAGCTTAGTATTCAGGGTCACCAATGAGCAGTTCTTC. J is TRBJ2-1 and V is TRBV11-1; tentative D call: TRBD1 (5 bases). Trimming cost V 1 base and J 6 bases, with 13 bases left between them. Germline lookup yields CDR1 SGHAT and CDR2 FQDESV (reference sequence). The CDR3 has 15 amino acids.

J is TRBJ2-1 and V is TRBV7-2; D may be TRBD2 (6 bases). Germline-derived CDR1 and CDR2 are SGHTA and FQGNSA. The ends were cut back, 5 bases at V and 0 bases at J, with 14 bases in the middle. This CDR3 has 16 residues. CDR3 sequence: CASSILRGSSYNEQFF. The CDR3 DNA follows: TGTGCCAGCAGCATACTCCGGGGGAGCTCCTACAATGAGCAGTTCTTC.

V usage is TRBV9 and J usage is TRBJ1-1; D remains unclear. The CDR3 sequence is 13 residues long. Germline V CDR1 and CDR2: SGDLS, YYNGEE. V was pared by 0 bases and J by 3 bases, with 6 bases between. CDR3 amino acids: CASSVGGYTEAFF. CDR3 sequence (DNA): TGTGCCAGCAGCGTAGGAGGTTACACTGAAGCTTTCTTT.

CDR3 amino acids: CASLAGGTDTQYF. As DNA, the CDR3 is TGTGCTAGTTTAGCGGGGGGCACAGATACGCAGTATTTT. The chain recombines TRBV12-5 with TRBJ2-3, with 9 bases aligning to TRBD2. The CDR3 is 13 residues long. Germline CDR1 and CDR2: LGHNT and FRNRAP. After removal of 8 bases from V and 1 base from J, the junction contained 1 base not matched to a gene.

The V gene is TRBV18, the J gene TRBJ2-4; D may be TRBD2 (5 bases). Trimming took off 2 bases at V and 0 bases at J, with 14 bases between the two ends. CDR1 is KGHSH, CDR2 LQKENI, per germline. The CDR3 runs 17 residues. CDR3 in amino acids: CASSPMEAVLAKNIQYF. The CDR3 DNA sequence: TGTGCCAGCTCACCAATGGAGGCAGTTTTAGCCAAAAACATTCAGTACTTC.

V is TRBV9 and J is TRBJ2-3; TRBD1 agrees at 7 bases. Germline CDR1 is SGDLS and CDR2 is YYNGEE. CDR3 length equals 16 residues. V lost 2 bases and J lost 4; bases outside the gene matches: 10. In DNA, the CDR3 is TGTGCCAGCAGCGTCTTACAGGGGTTGGAGTCAGATACGCAGTATTTT. Residues: CASSVLQGLESDTQYF. The variable domain in full, completed from reference TRBV9 and TRBJ2-3, reads DSGVTQTPKHLITATGQRVTLRCSPRSGDLSVYWYQQSLDQGLQFLIQYYNGEERAKGNILERFSAQQFPDLHSELNLSSLELGDSALYFCASSVLQGLESDTQYFGPGTRLTVL.

This sequence joins TRBV5-1 and TRBJ1-4; 10 bases agree with TRBD1. CDR3 length: 15 residues. V was clipped by 0 bases and J by 10 bases; unmatched bases: 6. CDR1 SGHRS and CDR2 YFSETQ come from the germline V gene. The CDR3 loop reads CASSLVQGQGGKLFF. The CDR3 nucleotides are TGCGCCAGCAGCTTGGTGCAAGGACAGGGGGGAAAACTGTTTTTT.